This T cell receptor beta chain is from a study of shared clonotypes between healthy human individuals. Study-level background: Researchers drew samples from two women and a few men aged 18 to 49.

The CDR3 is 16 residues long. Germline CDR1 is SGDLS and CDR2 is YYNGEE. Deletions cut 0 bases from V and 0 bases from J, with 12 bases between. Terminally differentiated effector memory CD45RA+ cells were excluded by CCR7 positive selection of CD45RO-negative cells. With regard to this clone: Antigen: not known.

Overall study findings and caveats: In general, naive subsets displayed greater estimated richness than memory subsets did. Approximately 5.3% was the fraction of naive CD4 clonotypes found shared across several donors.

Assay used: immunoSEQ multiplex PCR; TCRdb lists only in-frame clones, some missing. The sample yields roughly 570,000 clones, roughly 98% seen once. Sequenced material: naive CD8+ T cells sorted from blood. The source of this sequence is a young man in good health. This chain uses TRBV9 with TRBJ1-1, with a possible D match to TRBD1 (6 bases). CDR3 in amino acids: CASSVEAGQMNTEAFF. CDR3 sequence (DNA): TGTGCCAGCAGCGTAGAGGCAGGACAGATGAACACTGAAGCTTTCTTT.